This T cell receptor (beta chain) was captured by sequencing in a study of shared clonotypes between healthy human individuals. With 8 bases clipped from V and 5 bases from J, the junction kept 10 bases outside the gene matches. CDR1 and CDR2 (germline): SNHLY, FYNNEI. The CDR3 is made up of 14 amino acids. Running of the assay took place at deep level. Sequencing used immunoSEQ multiplex PCR; TCRdb keeps in-frame clones, though not all of them. The sample shows some 2,000,000 clones, roughly 96% of them seen only once. CD4+ cell separation produced CD45RA+ naive and CD45RA-negative memory subsets. J is TRBJ2-5 and V is TRBV2; 8 positions agree with TRBD1. The sample comprised naive CD4+ T cells sorted from blood. Documented subset: CD45RA+ positively selected. The source of this sequence is a man between 18 and 35 years old in good health. Written as DNA, the CDR3 is TGTGCCAGCCATGGACAGGGAAGGTGGGAGACCCAGTACTTC. It specifies CASHGQGRWETQYF.